Here is one T cell receptor (beta chain) with its context. Its specificity is not known. This specimen belongs to a study of somatic mutations in cytotoxic T cells in rheumatoid arthritis. Regarding the study as a whole: Over 20% of CD8+ cells belonged to the largest CD8+ clone in about an eighth of the roughly 65 patients.

TCRdb keeps only in-frame clones here, not all; method: immunoSEQ multiplex PCR. The table has 15,000 to 20,000 clones, 65% to 85% seen once. The sample was CD8+ T cells sorted from blood. This TCR was sampled from an adult with rheumatoid arthritis.

The CDR3, as DNA: TGTGCCAGTATTTTATCGGGACTAGCGGGCACCGGGGAGCTGTTTTTT. As protein: CASILSGLAGTGELFF. The V gene is TRBV19, the J gene TRBJ2-2; 12 nucleotides agree with TRBD2. V lost 7 bases to trimming and J lost 4 bases; unmatched junction nucleotides: 7. Germline CDR1 is LNHDA and CDR2 is SQIVND (reference sequence). The CDR3 spans 16 residues.